Listed below are T cell receptor beta chains from one sample, sequenced in a study of blood T cell repertoires in COVID-19. The assay was immunoSEQ multiplex PCR, and TCRdb's table has in-frame clones only and misses some. The sample holds 200,000 to 250,000 clones, roughly 81% seen once. Sequencing was done on a sample of peripheral blood. The receptors were sampled from a woman of 80 years or more with COVID-19, enrolled during active disease. CDR3s include the opening cysteine and the closing phenylalanine or tryptophan. D genes are given only for firm matches. Not every row has a clone size; where given, it reads once, few, many or a size class.

clone_size j_call cdr3_length v_call d_call cdr3_aa cdr3_nt
- TRBJ1-1 15 TRBV5-1 TRBD1 CASSLGFTGAAEAFF TGCGCCAGCAGCTTGGGCTTTACAGGGGCCGCTGAAGCTTTCTTT
- TRBJ1-2 13 TRBV5-1 TRBD1 CASSFGQGYGYTF TGCGCCAGCAGCTTCGGACAGGGGTATGGCTACACCTTC
- TRBJ1-5 14 TRBV7-2 - CASSWDGGLEPQHF TGTGCCAGCAGTTGGGATGGGGGGTTGGAGCCCCAGCATTTT
- TRBJ2-2 14 TRBV7-2 TRBD2 CASSLAAGGGELFF TGTGCCAGCAGCTTAGCGGCGGGAGGCGGGGAGCTGTTTTTT
- TRBJ2-5 14 TRBV29-1 TRBD1 CSVEADRGRQTQYF TGCAGCGTTGAAGCAGACAGGGGGCGGCAGACCCAGTACTTC
- TRBJ2-5 15 TRBV24-1 - CATSDASGPGETQYF TGTGCCACCAGTGATGCCAGCGGACCGGGAGAGACCCAGTACTTC
- TRBJ2-1 16 TRBV27 TRBD2 CASRPGLAGGVNEQFF TGTGCCAGCAGACCAGGACTAGCGGGAGGGGTCAATGAGCAGTTCTTC
- TRBJ2-7 14 TRBV3-1/TRBV3-2 TRBD2 CASSLSGGDYEQYF TGTGCCAGCAGCCTTAGCGGGGGGGACTACGAGCAGTACTTC
- TRBJ1-2 13 TRBV18 - CASSPEQNYGYTF TGTGCCAGCTCACCAGAACAAAACTATGGCTACACCTTC
few TRBJ2-1 17 TRBV3-1/TRBV3-2 TRBD2 CASSQPVRLAGVSEQFF TGTGCCAGCAGCCAACCGGTGCGACTAGCGGGAGTGTCGGAGCAGTTCTTC
- TRBJ1-5 15 TRBV5-1 TRBD1 CASSPTGDPNQPQHF TGCGCCAGCAGCCCCACAGGGGACCCGAATCAGCCCCAGCATTTT
- TRBJ2-1 15 TRBV5-1 - CASAADGSSYNEQFF TGCGCCAGCGCTGCAGACGGGAGCTCCTACAATGAGCAGTTCTTC
once TRBJ1-2 16 TRBV18 - CASSPYQKADYGGYTF TGTGCCAGCTCACCATACCAGAAGGCCGACTATGGTGGCTACACCTTC
- TRBJ1-2 11 TRBV19 - CASSNNDMDTF TGTGCCAGTAGTAACAACGACATGGACACCTTC
- TRBJ2-3 17 TRBV7-9 TRBD1 CASSSGQGPPSTDTQYF TGTGCCAGCAGCTCGGGACAGGGGCCTCCTAGCACAGATACGCAGTATTTT
- TRBJ2-3 15 TRBV3-1/TRBV3-2 TRBD2 CASSLAGGPSDTQYF TGTGCCAGCAGCCTAGCGGGAGGGCCTTCAGATACGCAGTATTTT
- TRBJ1-4 15 TRBV6-5 - CASSYSTGRQEKLFF TGTGCCAGCAGTTACTCTACAGGGCGGCAAGAAAAACTGTTTTTT
- TRBJ1-1 14 TRBV7-9 - CASSLGVPNTEAFF TGTGCCAGCAGCTTAGGAGTTCCGAACACTGAAGCTTTCTTT
- TRBJ1-2 13 TRBV2 - CASSGGTAASYTF TGTGCCAGCAGTGGGGGGACTGCAGCTAGCTACACCTTC
few TRBJ1-1 12 TRBV7-3 - CASSFQGLEAFF TGTGCCAGCAGCTTTCAGGGACTTGAAGCTTTCTTT
few TRBJ1-4 11 TRBV20-1 - CSAREDEKLFF TGCAGTGCTAGGGAGGACGAAAAACTGTTTTTT
- TRBJ1-6 15 TRBV5-1 - CASSSYRASEDRLHF TGCGCCAGCAGCTCTTACCGGGCCTCGGAGGATCGCCTCCACTTT
many TRBJ1-2 12 TRBV30 - CAWSRQGGGYTF TGTGCCTGGAGCCGGCAAGGGGGTGGCTACACCTTC
once TRBJ1-5 15 TRBV6-5 TRBD1 CASSLTGDGNQPQHF TGTGCCAGCAGCCTGACAGGGGATGGCAATCAGCCCCAGCATTTT
- TRBJ2-7 15 TRBV21-1 - CASSTGQGITYEQYF TGTGCCAGCAGCACTGGACAGGGGATAACCTACGAGCAGTACTTC
- TRBJ1-2 14 TRBV5-6 TRBD1 CASSLDRGNYGYTF TGTGCCAGCAGCCTGGACAGGGGTAACTATGGCTACACCTTC
- TRBJ1-2 13 TRBV7-3 TRBD1 CASSPTGLAGYTF TGTGCCAGCAGTCCGACAGGGCTCGCTGGCTACACCTTC
- TRBJ2-3 13 TRBV9 - CASSVALGDTQYF TGTGCCAGCAGCGTAGCTCTAGGAGATACGCAGTATTTT
- TRBJ2-1 11 TRBV29-1 - CSVPSYNEQFF TGCAGCGTCCCGTCCTACAATGAGCAGTTCTTC
- TRBJ2-1 16 TRBV11-2 - CASSLGGGGARHGEVF TGTGCCAGCAGCTTAGGCGGCGGGGGCGCGAGGCATGGGGAAGTCTTC
once TRBJ2-7 13 TRBV29-1 TRBD1 CSVERTGGDEQYF TGCAGCGTCGAAAGGACAGGGGGGGACGAGCAGTACTTC
- TRBJ1-4 14 TRBV7-9 TRBD1 CASSSGQVDEKLFF TGTGCCAGCAGCTCGGGACAGGTGGATGAAAAACTGTTTTTT
- TRBJ2-1 15 TRBV28 TRBD2 CASSLGLAGINEQFF TGTGCCAGCAGTCTCGGACTAGCGGGGATTAATGAGCAGTTCTTC
- TRBJ2-2 14 TRBV4-1 - CASSQDRVPGELFF TGCGCCAGCAGCCAAGACAGGGTACCCGGGGAGCTGTTTTTT
once TRBJ2-1 16 TRBV14 TRBD2 CASSRLGGGSYNEQFF TGTGCCAGCAGCCGACTGGGCGGGGGATCCTACAATGAGCAGTTCTTC
- TRBJ2-7 16 TRBV5-1 TRBD1 CASSLYTGGTSYEQYF TGCGCCAGCAGCTTGTACACAGGGGGCACGTCCTACGAGCAGTACTTC
- TRBJ1-1 15 TRBV19 TRBD1 CASWGPGQRNTEAFF TGTGCCAGTTGGGGCCCGGGACAGAGAAACACTGAAGCTTTCTTT
once TRBJ2-7 17 TRBV5-1 - CASSFGDWRALTYEQYF TGCGCCAGCAGCTTTGGGGACTGGCGGGCACTTACCTACGAGCAGTACTTC
once TRBJ2-7 17 TRBV7-2 TRBD2 CASSFSGLAGGPREQYF TGTGCCAGCAGCTTCTCGGGACTAGCGGGGGGGCCTCGGGAGCAGTACTTC
few TRBJ1-1 15 TRBV27 - CASSLSAKPNTEAFF TGTGCCAGCAGTTTATCAGCAAAACCGAACACTGAAGCTTTCTTT
few TRBJ2-5 14 TRBV28 - CASSLRPNQETQYF TGTGCCAGCAGTTTGAGGCCGAACCAAGAGACCCAGTACTTC
few TRBJ2-1 14 TRBV4-2 TRBD2 CASRRGGGYNEQFF TGTGCCAGCCGCCGCGGGGGGGGGTACAATGAGCAGTTCTTC
- TRBJ1-5 15 TRBV19 - CASGKQKASNQPQHF TGTGCCAGTGGTAAACAGAAAGCCAGCAATCAGCCCCAGCATTTT
- TRBJ1-1 12 TRBV12-3/TRBV12-4 TRBD1 CASRDRGPEAFF TGTGCCAGCAGGGACAGGGGACCCGAAGCTTTCTTT
few TRBJ1-6 14 TRBV6-5 - CASSYGGERSPLHF TGTGCCAGCAGTTACGGTGGGGAGCGGTCACCCCTCCACTTT
- TRBJ2-1 15 TRBV2 TRBD1 CASRGGTGKYNEQFF TGTGCCAGCAGAGGAGGGACAGGGAAATACAATGAGCAGTTCTTC
- TRBJ2-1 18 TRBV5-1 - CASSPVPKTPIGDNEQFF TGCGCCAGCAGTCCCGTCCCTAAGACCCCGATAGGGGACAATGAGCAGTTCTTC
- TRBJ1-2 14 TRBV4-2 - CASSQDGEADGYTF TGTGCCAGCAGCCAAGATGGGGAAGCGGATGGCTACACCTTC
- TRBJ2-6 21 TRBV4-1 TRBD2 CASSQGAAGGLTPSGANVLTF TGCGCCAGCAGCCAAGGGGCGGCGGGAGGGCTCACCCCCTCTGGGGCCAACGTCCTGACTTTC
once TRBJ2-2 14 TRBV19 - CASSIGGNTGELFF TGTGCCAGTAGTATCGGGGGGAACACCGGGGAGCTGTTTTTT
- TRBJ1-1 15 TRBV5-8 TRBD1 CASSHGTGDNTEAFF TGTGCCAGCAGCCACGGGACAGGGGATAACACTGAAGCTTTCTTT
- TRBJ1-5 15 TRBV19 TRBD1 CASSSDRVGNQPQHF TGTGCCAGTAGTTCCGACAGGGTCGGGAATCAGCCCCAGCATTTT
- TRBJ2-1 18 TRBV5-1 TRBD2 CASSREVLAGVSYNEQFF TGCGCCAGCAGCCGGGAGGTCCTAGCGGGAGTCTCCTACAATGAGCAGTTCTTC
- TRBJ1-1 15 TRBV9 - CASSLGPNRVSEAFF TGTGCCAGCAGCTTAGGGCCAAACAGGGTATCTGAAGCTTTCTTT
few TRBJ1-1 12 TRBV7-2 - CASSLESSRAFF TGTGCCAGCAGCTTAGAATCCTCACGGGCTTTCTTT